This passage covers 4 T cell receptor beta chains from one sample sequenced in a study of CD4 T cells in relation to SARS-CoV-2 and coronaviruses. Before the COVID-19 pandemic, during about 2011-2019, CD4+ T cells were taken from unexposed donors. CD4+ T cells were isolated from the cells after more than 8 days of culture. These receptors' antigens are unknown. Assay used: immunoSEQ multiplex PCR; TCRdb lists only in-frame clones, some missing. Among 27,000 or so clones, 73% were seen once, and the ten largest hold 20% to 25%. Sequencing input: CD4+ T cells from PBMCs, cultured in vitro. The receptors shown here come from a human donor in good health.

This clone was observed a single time. V usage is TRBV6-2 or TRBV6-3 and J usage is TRBJ2-5, with D hard to call. The ends were cut back, 1 base at V and 5 bases at J, with 11 bases in the middle. The CDR3 loop spans 14 amino acids. The germline gives CDR1 MNHEY, CDR2 SVGEGT. The CDR3 region is CASSYFGEAETQYF. CDR3 DNA sequence: TGTGCCAGCAGTTACTTTGGAGAGGCGGAGACCCAGTACTTC.

The chain employs TRBV5-1 and TRBJ2-2, with a tentative D call TRBD1 (5 bases). The CDR3 has 14 amino acids. V was cut by 1 base and J by 6 bases, with 10 bases left in between. Germline V gives CDR1 SGHRS, CDR2 YFSETQ. CDR3 residues: CASSLQGPAGELFF. CDR3 DNA: TGCGCCAGCAGCTTGCAGGGTCCGGCCGGGGAGCTGTTTTTT.

This clone was picked up a small number of times. This chain uses TRBV2 with TRBJ1-2; 9 positions agree with TRBD1. V shed 8 bases and J 4 bases; nucleotides not matched to a gene: 2. Germline loops: CDR1 SNHLY, CDR2 FYNNEI. CDR3 length: 12 amino acids. CDR3 loop: CASGGQGYGYTF. The CDR3 DNA sequence: TGTGCCAGCGGGGGACAGGGCTATGGCTACACCTTC.

J is TRBJ1-5 and V is TRBV6-5; TRBD1 matches at 9 bases. CDR3 length equals 15 residues. Germline V gene data show CDR1 as MNHEY and CDR2 as SVGAGI. After removal of 2 bases from V and 4 bases from J, the junction contained 3 bases not matched to a gene. CDR3 in DNA: TGTGCCAGCAGTTACGCAGGGACAGGGAATCAGCCCCAGCATTTT. Protein product: CASSYAGTGNQPQHF.